This T cell receptor beta chain was identified in a study of cytomegalovirus exposure and HLA in healthy donors. Study-level findings and limits: Later work showed greater clonal expansion in HLA-associated TCR beta chains than in equally common others.

The primer mix had 60 Vbeta and 13 Jbeta primers. Here immunoSEQ multiplex PCR was the method, and the copy in TCRdb shows in-frame clones only, minus some. The table includes some 200,000 clones, around 80% detected once. This clone was counted only a few times. Its antigen is undetermined. The sequence derives from a woman aged 55-70 years in good health and CMV-seropositive. Specimen: PBMCs.

The CDR3 protein is CASSWTGGDQPQHF. CDR3 coding DNA: TGTGCCAGCAGCTGGACAGGGGGGGACCAGCCCCAGCATTTT. The chain carries TRBV7-2 and TRBJ1-5, with 10 nucleotides matching TRBD1. Germline values: CDR1 SGHTA, CDR2 FQGNSA. V gave up 4 bases and J gave up 7 bases; unmatched junction bases: 4. The CDR3 runs 14 residues.